One and the same sample provided the 3 T cell receptor beta chains below, sequenced in a study of blood T cell repertoires in COVID-19. Profiling relied on immunoSEQ multiplex PCR, and the TCRdb table lists in-frame clones only, not all of them. The sample has 470,000 or so clones, more than 85% seen once. The source material was peripheral blood. All receptors come from a woman aged 30 to 39 with acute or convalescent COVID-19.

The chain links TRBV13 to TRBJ1-4, with 10 bases that match TRBD1. Germline V gene sequence: CDR1 PRHDT, CDR2 FYEKMQ (reference sequence). This CDR3 has 16 residues. Germline trimming cut 3 bases from V and 10 bases from J; bases unmatched to any gene: 11. As DNA, the CDR3 is TGTGCCAGCAGCTTGATAGGACAGGGGGAAGTCGTAAAACTGTTTTTT. It specifies CASSLIGQGEVVKLFF.

The rearrangement joins TRBV6-5 to TRBJ2-3, with D unresolved. The CDR3 has 14 residues. The germline V gene has CDR1 MNHEY and CDR2 SVGAGI. V was clipped by 5 bases and J by 5 bases, with 14 bases between them. CDR3 nucleotide sequence: TGTGCCAGCAGTCCTTCCTTTTCGGGAGATACGCAGTATTTT. Amino acids: CASSPSFSGDTQYF.

This chain links TRBV13 with TRBJ2-5, with unresolved D. The V gene lost 5 bases and the J gene lost 2 bases, with 12 bases spanning the gap. The CDR3 runs to 14 residues. Looked up from germline, CDR1 is PRHDT and CDR2 is FYEKMQ (reference sequence). The chain's CDR3 is CASSMTSRQETQYF. The CDR3 DNA reads as TGTGCCAGCAGCATGACTTCTAGGCAAGAGACCCAGTACTTC.